These 23 T cell receptor beta chains were all obtained from the same sample, sequenced in a study of CD8 T cells in ankylosing spondylitis. Their antigens are not known. Study results and limitations: Blood from ankylosing spondylitis patients appeared to carry a characteristic eight-variant TCR beta motif.

TCRdb reprocessed the 5' RACE reads via MiXCR and lists one record per CDR3 protein. The sample yields 500,000 or so distinct CDR3 sequences, about 5.2% seen once. Sequencing was done on a sample of blood, either unsorted or a sorted T cell fraction (not recorded which). The receptor set was obtained from a male donor with ankylosing spondylitis.

This clonotype was detected many times. The chain links TRBV10-2 to TRBJ1-2; D is perhaps TRBD1 (6 bases). Trimming pared 6 bases from V and 2 bases from J, leaving 19 bases between. CDR1 and CDR2 from the germline V gene are WSHSY and SAAADI. CDR3 length: 16 amino acids. The CDR3: CASSPTRKDSNYGYTF. The CDR3 nucleotides read TGCGCCAGCAGCCCTACTCGGAAGGACAGCAACTATGGCTACACCTTC.

At least ten counts were recorded for this clonotype. V gene TRBV5-1 combines with J gene TRBJ2-3; no firm D call. V lost 1 base, J lost 2 bases, and 8 bases lay in between. The CDR3 is 14 residues long. Germline values: CDR1 SGHRS, CDR2 YFSETQ. CDR3 nucleotide sequence: TGCGCCAGCAGCTTGATGCAGATCACAGATACGCAGTATTTT. This codes for CASSLMQITDTQYF.

This clonotype was counted many times. V is TRBV20-1 and J is TRBJ1-5, with D possibly matching TRBD1 (6 bases). Trimming took 5 bases from V and 2 from J, leaving 10 bases between them. From germline, CDR1 is DFQATT and CDR2 SNEGSKA (reference sequence). The CDR3 consists of 13 residues. The CDR3 loop is CSALYRGNQPQHF. In nucleotides, the CDR3 is TGCAGTGCTCTTTACAGGGGCAATCAGCCCCAGCATTTT.

A few counts support this clonotype. This chain connects TRBV12-3 or TRBV12-4 to TRBJ2-7; TRBD1 matches at 9 bases. The V and J ends lost 5 bases and 3 bases, in that order; junction bases with no gene match: 11. This CDR3 has 16 amino acids. CDR3 bases: TGTGCCAGCAGTCCTGGCAAGGGGACAGGGATCTACGAGCAGTACTTC. It specifies CASSPGKGTGIYEQYF.

This clonotype was counted many times. The chain joins TRBV6-5 to TRBJ2-3; D uncertain. Per germline, CDR1 MNHEY and CDR2 SVGAGI. The CDR3 spans 16 residues. The V and J ends lost 2 bases and 0 bases respectively, with 12 bases between them. This chain's CDR3 is CASSYHISPSTDTQYF. As DNA, the CDR3 is TGTGCCAGCAGTTACCATATTTCCCCCAGCACAGATACGCAGTATTTT.

This clonotype has a handful of counts. The V and J genes are TRBV4-1 and TRBJ2-5; D may be TRBD2 (6 bases). The V gene's germline CDR1 is MGHRA and CDR2 YSYEKL. The CDR3 contains 15 residues. The V end lost 4 bases, the J end lost 2 bases, and 14 bases lay between the germline ends. The CDR3 region is CASSLSGGSQETQYF. The CDR3 nucleotides read TGCGCCAGCAGCCTCTCTGGAGGGTCTCAAGAGACCCAGTACTTC.

This clonotype was observed at least ten times. The CDR3 DNA sequence: TGCGCCAGCAGCTTGCTTCAGGGACTAGGAGCGGATGAGCAGTTCTTC. This gives the protein CASSLLQGLGADEQFF. The chain recombines TRBV5-1 with TRBJ2-1; TRBD2 agrees at 8 bases. Germline values: CDR1 SGHRS, CDR2 YFSETQ. The CDR3 is 16 amino acids. V was pared by 1 base and J by 8 bases, with 11 bases of the junction left unmatched.

This clonotype was detected many times. This CDR3 is CASSRQLRDTGELFF. Written as DNA, the CDR3 is TGCGCCAGCAGCAGACAGTTAAGGGACACCGGGGAGCTGTTTTTT. The chain carries TRBV5-1 and TRBJ2-2; tentatively, D is TRBD1 (5 bases). The CDR3 sequence is 15 residues long. Trimming stripped 4 bases from V and 3 bases from J, with 13 bases between. Germline-derived CDR1 and CDR2 are SGHRS and YFSETQ. Based on the CDR3 plus reference TRBV5-1 and TRBJ2-2, the full variable domain is KAGVTQTPRYLIKTRGQQVTLSCSPISGHRSVSWYQQTPGQGLQFLFEYFSETQRNKGNFPGRFSGRQFSNSRSEMNVSTLELGDSALYLCASSRQLRDTGELFFGEGSRLTVL.

This clonotype was detected ten times or more. J is TRBJ1-1 and V is TRBV4-3; the match to TRBD1 covers 7 bases. J gave up 0 bases and V 4 bases, and 5 bases lay outside the gene matches. The CDR3 covers 15 residues. Per germline, CDR1 LGHNA and CDR2 YSLEER. This CDR3 is CASSPTGTVNTEAFF. CDR3 DNA: TGCGCCAGCAGCCCAACCGGGACAGTGAACACTGAAGCTTTCTTT.

Many counts were recorded for this clonotype. The chain links TRBV4-3 to TRBJ2-7, with a tentative D call TRBD1 (6 bases). From germline, CDR1 is LGHNA and CDR2 YSLEER. Trimming shortened V by 2 bases and J by 1 base, and 18 bases separated the two germline ends. This CDR3 comprises 17 residues. CDR3 bases: TGCGCCAGCAGCCAAAAATGGACAGAGGGATTTTCCTACGAGCAGTACTTC. Protein sequence: CASSQKWTEGFSYEQYF.

The table lists this clonotype with many counts. V gene TRBV20-1 combines with J gene TRBJ1-4, with a weak D call TRBD1 (6 bases). This CDR3 has 14 amino acids. Per the germline V gene, CDR1 is DFQATT and CDR2 is SNEGSKA (reference sequence). Trimming pared 3 bases from V and 0 bases from J, leaving 8 bases between. The CDR3 here is CSASRGPTNEKLFF. CDR3 sequence (DNA): TGCAGTGCTAGTCGGGGGCCAACTAATGAAAAACTGTTTTTT.

This clonotype was counted ten times or more. The genes are TRBV20-1 and TRBJ1-5; D is perhaps TRBD1 (6 bases). This CDR3 has 13 residues. The V gene's germline CDR1 is DFQATT and CDR2 SNEGSKA (reference sequence). The V end was cut by 6 bases, the J end by 2 bases, with 11 bases between. CDR3 loop: CSAPGEGNQPQHF. In DNA form, the CDR3 reads TGCAGTGCCCCAGGGGAGGGCAATCAGCCCCAGCATTTT.

The table lists this clonotype with many counts. V and J are TRBV7-6 and TRBJ1-6, with D maybe TRBD1 (5 bases). Trimming removed 4 bases from V and 7 bases from J, with 14 bases in between. Germline V CDR1 and CDR2: SGHVS, FNYEAQ. The CDR3 covers 15 residues. CDR3 region: CASSYSPGPNSPLHF. The CDR3 DNA reads TGTGCCAGCAGCTATTCTCCGGGACCCAATTCACCCCTCCACTTT.

This clonotype was seen many times. The rearrangement links TRBV29-1 to TRBJ1-2; D gene unclear. Trimming removed 6 bases from V and 7 bases from J, with 12 bases in between. The germline gives CDR1 SQVTM, CDR2 ANQGSEA. This CDR3 has 11 residues. The CDR3 sequence is CSVRTVGGYTF. The CDR3 region has the DNA TGCAGCGTAAGGACGGTGGGTGGCTACACCTTC.

The J gene is TRBJ2-1, the V gene TRBV14; D uncertain. With 0 bases removed from V and 0 bases from J, the gap between germline ends came to 6 bases. The germline V gene encodes CDR1 SGHDN and CDR2 FVKESK. This CDR3 has 15 amino acids. The CDR3 loop is CASSQEAFSYNEQFF. Written as DNA, the CDR3 is TGTGCCAGCAGCCAAGAGGCCTTCTCCTACAATGAGCAGTTCTTC. The full variable domain, in which reference TRBV14 and TRBJ2-1 provide the parts outside the CDR3, is EAGVTQFPSHSVIEKGQTVTLRCDPISGHDNLYWYRRVMGKEIKFLLHFVKESKQDESGMPNNRFLAERTGGTYSTLKVQPAELEDSGVYFCASSQEAFSYNEQFFGPGTRLTVL.

This clonotype was seen ten or more times. The J gene is TRBJ1-2, the V gene TRBV10-3; the D gene is possibly TRBD1 (5 bases). The V end was cut by 6 bases, the J end by 2 bases, with 16 bases between. This CDR3 spans 15 amino acids. CDR1 is ENHRY, CDR2 SYGVKD, per germline. The CDR3 region has the DNA TGTGCCATCAGGAAGGGACGGGGCGTGAACTATGGCTACACCTTC. Its protein product is CAIRKGRGVNYGYTF.

This clonotype was counted many times. The gene calls are TRBV12-3 or TRBV12-4 and TRBJ2-7; no clear D gene. This CDR3 is built from 15 residues. Trimming shortened V by 2 bases and J by 5 bases, and 16 bases separated the two germline ends. The CDR3 nucleotides are TGTGCCAGCAGTTTAAGATCCTTGGGAATCCACGAGCAGTACTTC. This translates into CASSLRSLGIHEQYF.

This clonotype was recorded many times. The chain links TRBV20-1 to TRBJ2-1; TRBD1 matches at 7 bases. There are 14 residues in the CDR3. Germline V gene sequence: CDR1 DFQATT, CDR2 SNEGSKA (reference sequence). Unmatched junction bases numbered 9, after V lost 6 bases and J lost 4 bases. DNA of the CDR3: TGCAGTGCCGGAGGCAGGGGGTCTTACAATGAGCAGTTCTTC. Amino acids: CSAGGRGSYNEQFF.

The chain is built from TRBV18 and TRBJ2-7; 9 bases align to TRBD1. J gave up 5 bases and V 3 bases, and 8 bases lay outside the gene matches. The CDR3 consists of 15 residues. Germline assignment: CDR1 KGHSH and CDR2 LQKENI. The CDR3 sequence: CASSPGTGWLDEQYF. DNA of the CDR3: TGTGCCAGCTCACCCGGGACAGGGTGGTTGGACGAGCAGTACTTC.

The table lists this clonotype with many counts. V usage is TRBV7-8 and J usage is TRBJ1-1; D unresolved. Germline-derived CDR1 and CDR2 are SGHVS and FQNEAQ. The length of the CDR3 is 14 residues. V shed 3 bases and J shed 2 bases, with 10 bases lying between them. The CDR3 loop is CASSLGSANTEAFF. The CDR3 DNA is TGTGCCAGCAGCTTGGGCAGCGCAAACACTGAAGCTTTCTTT.

This clonotype appeared many times. Here the CDR3 DNA reads TGTGCCAGCAGCCTCCCGGGAACCAGGGGCACTGAAGCTTTCTTT. As protein: CASSLPGTRGTEAFF. This chain joins TRBV11-1 and TRBJ1-1, with D perhaps TRBD1 (6 bases). CDR3 size: 15 residues. Trimming took off 5 bases at V and 4 bases at J, with 17 bases between the two ends. CDR1 and CDR2 (germline): SGHAT, FQDESV (reference sequence).

This clonotype was seen at least ten times. The chain links TRBV29-1 to TRBJ2-5; TRBD1 is a possible D gene (5 bases). V lost 7 bases, J lost 1 base, and 16 bases lay in between. This CDR3 spans 14 amino acids. Germline values: CDR1 SQVTM, CDR2 ANQGSEA. The CDR3 bases are TGCAGCGCGAAGGGGCAGCAAGCCCAAGAGACCCAGTACTTC. Residues: CSAKGQQAQETQYF.

This clonotype has a count of ten or more. The rearrangement uses TRBV6-5 and TRBJ1-1, with TRBD1 as a possible D gene (6 bases). V was shortened by 4 bases and J by 3 bases, with 12 bases between the two germline ends. CDR3 length: 14 amino acids. Germline lookup yields CDR1 MNHEY and CDR2 SVGAGI. The CDR3 DNA follows: TGTGCCAGCAGTTCTCGACAGGAGTACACTGAAGCTTTCTTT. Protein product: CASSSRQEYTEAFF.